This T cell receptor beta chain was observed in a study of blood T cell repertoires in COVID-19. With 5 bases removed from V and 11 bases from J, the gap between germline ends came to 15 bases. The CDR3 loop spans 13 amino acids. The V gene's germline CDR1 is SEHNR and CDR2 FQNEAQ (reference sequence). This clone was counted between two and nine times. In the authors' methods: The authors estimated nucleated cell counts from reference gene primer amplification. Libraries were prepared by immunoSEQ multiplex PCR; TCRdb keeps only in-frame clonotypes and omits some of them. The V and J calls and clone size were taken over from that table, and D and trimming were inferred from the DNA. In the table there are about 270,000 clones, approximately 86% of which are singletons.

The genes are TRBV7-9 and TRBJ2-2; D uncertain. The sample comprised peripheral blood. The source of this sequence is a woman aged 45 to 65 with active or convalescent COVID-19. The CDR3 here is CASSPEVLSELFF. The CDR3 DNA reads as TGTGCCAGCAGCCCTGAGGTCCTAAGTGAGCTGTTTTTT.